This T cell receptor (beta chain) is from a study of shared clonotypes between healthy human individuals. About the study: Ranging from 18 to 49 in age, donors were two women and three men.

This clone has more than one count but fewer than ten. Its cognate antigen is unknown. It was tens of millions of PBMCs that unsorted samples used for genomic DNA. The study, taken as a whole, reports: The study sampled only blood, and tissue repertoires likely differ.

The team ran DNA from unsorted PBMCs on ten immunoSEQ deep assay plates for sequencing. Method: immunoSEQ multiplex PCR; TCRdb's copy keeps in-frame clones and lacks some. The data contain approximately 500,000 clones, 70% to 85% of them seen just once; the ten biggest clones take up 12%. This TCR was sampled from a woman between 40 and 50 years old in good health. Some clones in this sample may be carry-over from other donors' samples. Input material: PBMCs.

This CDR3 is CASSLVVNTEAFF. CDR3 bases: TGTGCCAGCAGCTTGGTGGTGAACACTGAAGCTTTCTTT. The chain recombines TRBV5-4 with TRBJ1-1, with D unresolved. V was shortened by 0 bases and J by 0 bases, with 3 bases between the two germline ends. The CDR3 is 13 amino acids. Germline-derived CDR1 and CDR2 are SGHNT and YYREEE (reference sequence).